The source of this T cell receptor beta chain is a study of cytomegalovirus exposure and HLA in healthy donors. In the study overall: Among about 400 genotyped donors, 80% to 90% fell in the Caucasian-associated ancestry cluster. Study-level findings and limits: Roughly uniform depth of sequencing across donors was assumed in presence/absence analyses. Three chains linked to CMV were shown in vitro to be specific for CMV antigens. The authors enumerated roughly 180 TCR beta chains as linked to cytomegalovirus.

The CDR3 is 14 residues long. Trimming pared 3 bases from V and 0 bases from J, leaving 8 bases between. The germline gives CDR1 SGHDT, CDR2 YYEEEE. With respect to this clone: The antigen is not known.

The PCR contained 60 Vbeta and 13 Jbeta primers. TCRdb's table, derived via immunoSEQ multiplex PCR, lists solely in-frame clones and lacks some. The sample lists approximately 140,000 clones; roughly 80% were seen once. The clonotype comes from a man aged 40-50 years in good health and CMV-seronegative. The sequenced material came from PBMCs. The chain combines TRBV5-6 with TRBJ2-3; tentatively, D is TRBD1 (6 bases). CDR3 sequence reads: CASSSTGSTDTQYF. The CDR3 DNA follows: TGTGCCAGCAGCTCAACAGGGAGCACAGATACGCAGTATTTT.